One sample yielded the 3 T cell receptor beta chains listed below, sequenced in a study of cytomegalovirus exposure and HLA in healthy donors (dated by TCRdb to the late 2010s). Libraries were constructed by the immunoSEQ multiplex PCR assay. A mixture of 60 forward primers for TCR Vbeta segments and 13 reverse primers for TCR Jbeta segments was used in the multiplex PCR. The table comes from immuneACCESS by way of TCRdb, which keeps in-frame sequences with V and J called. Part of the clones is missing from these tables; in studies checked, under half for an unresolved V gene and the rest for unknown reasons. The sample profile shows about 130,000 clones; roughly four fifths of them were found once. Clones ranked in the top ten supply roughly 7.3% of the sample. The specimen was PBMCs. Receptor source: a male donor in good health and CMV-seronegative.

This sequence joins TRBV12-5 and TRBJ1-2; 7 bases agree with TRBD1. The V gene's germline CDR1 is LGHNT and CDR2 FRNRAP. V shed 5 bases, J shed 7 bases, and the junction held 19 bases outside the gene matches. CDR3 length: 17 amino acids. CDR3 nucleotide sequence: TGTGCTAGTGGTCTTGGTGCTGGCAGGGGGGCGCGGTTTGGCTACACCTTC. It yields the protein CASGLGAGRGARFGYTF.

CDR3 DNA: TGTGCCACCAGCGTACCCGAATCCGGGACCCAGTACTTC. It codes for CATSVPESGTQYF. J is TRBJ2-5 and V is TRBV15, with D hard to call. The germline V and J ends were trimmed by 5 bases and 7 bases, with 14 bases remaining between them. The germline gives CDR1 LNHNV, CDR2 YYDKDF (reference sequence). The CDR3 totals 13 residues.

The chain has TRBV10-1 and TRBJ2-7, with a weak D call TRBD1 (7 bases). Trimming removed 1 base at V and 0 bases at J, with 19 bases between. The CDR3 totals 18 residues. The germline CDR1 and CDR2 sequences are WNHNN and SYGVQD (reference sequence). The CDR3 loop reads CASSEFGEDRSSSYEQYF. CDR3 DNA sequence: TGCGCCAGCAGTGAGTTTGGGGAGGACAGGTCCAGCTCCTACGAGCAGTACTTC.